The clone carrying this T cell receptor beta chain was found a few times. The antigen remains unidentified. The authors made TCR cDNA by 5'RACE template switching, adding a universal primer site and UMIs. TCRdb ran MiXCR on the 5' RACE reads and lists one entry per CDR3 protein. The sample records around 550,000 distinct CDR3 sequences, 15% to 20% being singletons. V was shortened by 3 bases and J by 7 bases, with 25 bases between the two germline ends. From germline, CDR1 is SGHAT and CDR2 FQDESV (reference sequence). The CDR3 spans 18 residues. This specimen belongs to a study of T cells after yellow fever vaccination. Overall study results and limits: Abundant bulk-derived clonotypes could contaminate FACS-sorted repertoires.

The chain uses TRBV11-1 and TRBJ2-1, with D possibly matching TRBD2 (6 bases). Sequenced material: PBMCs, taken 15 days after the yellow fever booster vaccination. The clonotype was recovered from a man aged 25-45 years who received the YFV17D yellow fever vaccine. In DNA form, the CDR3 reads TGTGCCAGCAGCTTGGGTGGAGGGACCGAAGTTCCGTTGAATGAGCAGTTCTTC. This codes for CASSLGGGTEVPLNEQFF.